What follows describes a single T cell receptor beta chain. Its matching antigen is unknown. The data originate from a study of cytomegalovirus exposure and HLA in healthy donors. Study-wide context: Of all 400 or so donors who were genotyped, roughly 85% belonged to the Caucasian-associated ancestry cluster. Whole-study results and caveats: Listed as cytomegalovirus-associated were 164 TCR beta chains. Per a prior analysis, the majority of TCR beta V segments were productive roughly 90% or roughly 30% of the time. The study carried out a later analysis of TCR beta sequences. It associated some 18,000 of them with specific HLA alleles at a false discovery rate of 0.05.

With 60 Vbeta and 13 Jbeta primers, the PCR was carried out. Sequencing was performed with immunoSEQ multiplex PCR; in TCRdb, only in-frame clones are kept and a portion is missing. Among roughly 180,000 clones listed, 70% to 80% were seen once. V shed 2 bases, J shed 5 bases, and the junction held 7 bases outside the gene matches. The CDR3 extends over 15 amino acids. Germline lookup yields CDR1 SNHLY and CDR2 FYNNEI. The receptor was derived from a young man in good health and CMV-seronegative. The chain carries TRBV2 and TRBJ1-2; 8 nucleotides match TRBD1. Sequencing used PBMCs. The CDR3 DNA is TGTGCCAGCAGTGAATCGAGACAGGGGCCGTATGGCTACACCTTC. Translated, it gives CASSESRQGPYGYTF.